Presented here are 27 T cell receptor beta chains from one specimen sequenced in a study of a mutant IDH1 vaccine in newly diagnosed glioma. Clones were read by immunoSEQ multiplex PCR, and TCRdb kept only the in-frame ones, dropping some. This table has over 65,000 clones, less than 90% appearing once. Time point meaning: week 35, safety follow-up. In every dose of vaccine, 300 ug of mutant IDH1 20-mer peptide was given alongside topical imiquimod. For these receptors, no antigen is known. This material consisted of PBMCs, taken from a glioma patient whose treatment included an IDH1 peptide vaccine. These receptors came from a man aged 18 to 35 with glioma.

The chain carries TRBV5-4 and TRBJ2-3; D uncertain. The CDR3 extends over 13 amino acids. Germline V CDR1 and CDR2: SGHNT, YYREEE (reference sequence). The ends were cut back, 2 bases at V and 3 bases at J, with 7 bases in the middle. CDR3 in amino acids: CASSLRLTDTQYF. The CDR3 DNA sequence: TGTGCCAGCAGCTTAAGGCTAACAGATACGCAGTATTTT.

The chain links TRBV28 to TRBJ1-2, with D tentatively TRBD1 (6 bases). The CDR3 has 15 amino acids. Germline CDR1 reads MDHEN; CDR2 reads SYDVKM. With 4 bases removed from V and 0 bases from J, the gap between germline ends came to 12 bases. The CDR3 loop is CASSSTGVSNYGYTF. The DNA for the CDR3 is TGTGCCAGCAGTTCGACAGGTGTCTCTAACTATGGCTACACCTTC.

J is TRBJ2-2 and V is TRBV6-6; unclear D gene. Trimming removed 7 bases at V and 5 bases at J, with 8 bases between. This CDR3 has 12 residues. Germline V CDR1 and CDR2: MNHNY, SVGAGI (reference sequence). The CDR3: CASNINTGELFF. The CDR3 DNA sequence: TGTGCCAGCAACATTAATACCGGGGAGCTGTTTTTT.

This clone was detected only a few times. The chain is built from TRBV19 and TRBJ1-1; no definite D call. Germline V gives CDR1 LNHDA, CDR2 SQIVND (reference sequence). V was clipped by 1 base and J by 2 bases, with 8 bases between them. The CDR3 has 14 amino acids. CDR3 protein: CASSIVGGNTEAFF. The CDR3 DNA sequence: TGTGCCAGTAGTATAGTAGGCGGAAACACTGAAGCTTTCTTT.

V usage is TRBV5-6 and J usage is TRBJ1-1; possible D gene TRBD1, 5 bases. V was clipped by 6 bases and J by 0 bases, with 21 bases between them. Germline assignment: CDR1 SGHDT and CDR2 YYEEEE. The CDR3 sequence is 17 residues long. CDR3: CASNRGVVRMLNTEAFF. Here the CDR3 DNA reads TGTGCCAGCAACCGGGGGGTTGTCAGGATGCTGAACACTGAAGCTTTCTTT.

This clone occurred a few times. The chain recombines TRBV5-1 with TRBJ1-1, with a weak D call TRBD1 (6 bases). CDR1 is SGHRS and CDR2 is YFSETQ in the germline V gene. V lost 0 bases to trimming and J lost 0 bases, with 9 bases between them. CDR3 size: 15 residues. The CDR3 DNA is TGCGCCAGCAGCTTGGATACAGGGATGAACACTGAAGCTTTCTTT. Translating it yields CASSLDTGMNTEAFF.

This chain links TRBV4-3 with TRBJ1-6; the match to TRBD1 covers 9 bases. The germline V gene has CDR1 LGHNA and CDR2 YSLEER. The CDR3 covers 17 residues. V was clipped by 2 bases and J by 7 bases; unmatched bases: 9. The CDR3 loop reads CASSQRPGQGPNSPLHF. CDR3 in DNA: TGCGCCAGCAGCCAACGGCCGGGACAGGGACCCAATTCACCCCTCCACTTT.

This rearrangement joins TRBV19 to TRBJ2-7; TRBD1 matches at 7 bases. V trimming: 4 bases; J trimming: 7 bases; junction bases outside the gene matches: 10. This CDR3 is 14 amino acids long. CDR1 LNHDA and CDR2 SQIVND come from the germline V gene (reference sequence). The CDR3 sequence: CASSREMTGREQYF. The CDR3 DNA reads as TGTGCCAGTAGTAGGGAGATGACAGGGCGGGAGCAGTACTTC.

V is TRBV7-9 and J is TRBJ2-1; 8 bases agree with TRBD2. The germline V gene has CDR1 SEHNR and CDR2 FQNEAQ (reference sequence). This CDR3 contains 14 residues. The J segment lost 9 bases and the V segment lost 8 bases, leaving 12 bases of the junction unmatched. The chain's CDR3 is CASVEGTRGPEQFF. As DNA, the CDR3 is TGTGCCAGCGTCGAGGGGACTAGAGGCCCTGAGCAGTTCTTC. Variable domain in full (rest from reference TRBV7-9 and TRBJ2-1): DTGVSQNPRHKITKRGQNVTFRCDPISEHNRLYWYRQTLGQGPEFLTYFQNEAQLEKSRLLSDRFSAERPKGSFSTLEIQRTEQGDSAMYLCASVEGTRGPEQFFGPGTRLTVL.

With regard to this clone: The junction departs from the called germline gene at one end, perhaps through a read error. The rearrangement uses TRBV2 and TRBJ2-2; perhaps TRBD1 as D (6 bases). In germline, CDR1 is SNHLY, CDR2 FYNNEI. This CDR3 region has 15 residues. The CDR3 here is CASSDLRGKTGEPFF. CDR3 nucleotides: TGTGCCAGCAGTGATCTTAGGGGGAAGACCGGGGAGCCGTTTTTT.

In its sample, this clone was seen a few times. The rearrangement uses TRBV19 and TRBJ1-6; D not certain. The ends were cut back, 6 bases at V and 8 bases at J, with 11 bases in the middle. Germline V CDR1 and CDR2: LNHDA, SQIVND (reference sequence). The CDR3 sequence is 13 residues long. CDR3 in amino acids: CASSPRTDSPLHF. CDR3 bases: TGTGCCAGTAGCCCAAGGACGGATTCACCCCTCCACTTT.

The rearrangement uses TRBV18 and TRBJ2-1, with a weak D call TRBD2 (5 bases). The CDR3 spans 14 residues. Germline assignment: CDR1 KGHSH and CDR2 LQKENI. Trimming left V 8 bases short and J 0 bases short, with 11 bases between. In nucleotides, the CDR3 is TGTGCCAGCCGCAGCGGAAGCTCCTACAATGAGCAGTTCTTC. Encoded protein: CASRSGSSYNEQFF.

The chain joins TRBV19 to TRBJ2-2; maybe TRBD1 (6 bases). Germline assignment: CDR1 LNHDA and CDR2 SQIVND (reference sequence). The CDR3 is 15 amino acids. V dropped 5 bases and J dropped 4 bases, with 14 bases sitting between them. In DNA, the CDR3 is TGTGCCAGTAGTGCTACAGGGTCGTCCACCGGGGAGCTGTTTTTT. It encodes CASSATGSSTGELFF.

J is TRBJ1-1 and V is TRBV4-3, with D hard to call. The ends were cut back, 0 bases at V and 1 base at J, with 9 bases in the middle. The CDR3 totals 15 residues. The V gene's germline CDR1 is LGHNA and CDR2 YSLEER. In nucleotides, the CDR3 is TGCGCCAGCAGCCAAGATAAGGAGTCGAACACTGAAGCTTTCTTT. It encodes CASSQDKESNTEAFF.

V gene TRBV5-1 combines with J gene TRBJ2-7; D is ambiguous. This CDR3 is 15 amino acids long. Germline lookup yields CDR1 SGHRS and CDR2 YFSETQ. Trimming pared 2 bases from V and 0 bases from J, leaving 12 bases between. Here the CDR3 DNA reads TGCGCCAGCAGCTTTTATCGCTCCAGCTCCTACGAGCAGTACTTC. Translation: CASSFYRSSSYEQYF.

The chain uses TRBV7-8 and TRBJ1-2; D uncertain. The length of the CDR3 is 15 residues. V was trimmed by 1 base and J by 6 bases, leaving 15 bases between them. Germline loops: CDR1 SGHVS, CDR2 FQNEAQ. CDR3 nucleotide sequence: TGTGCCAGCAGCTTAGGGGCCTCCGAGTTGGATGGCTACACCTTC. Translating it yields CASSLGASELDGYTF.

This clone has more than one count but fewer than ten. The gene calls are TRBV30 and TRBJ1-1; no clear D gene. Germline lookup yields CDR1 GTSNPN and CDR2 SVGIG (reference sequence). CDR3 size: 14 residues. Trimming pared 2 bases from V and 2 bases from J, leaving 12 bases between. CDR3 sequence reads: CAWSNHGPNTEAFF. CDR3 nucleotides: TGTGCCTGGAGTAACCATGGCCCCAACACTGAAGCTTTCTTT.

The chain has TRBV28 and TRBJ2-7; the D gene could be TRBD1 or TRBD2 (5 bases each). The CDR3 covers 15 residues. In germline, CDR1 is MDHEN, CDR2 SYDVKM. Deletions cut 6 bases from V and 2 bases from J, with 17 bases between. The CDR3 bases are TGTGCCAGCAGAAACGGGGCGGGTTGGCCCTACGAGCAGTACTTC. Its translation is CASRNGAGWPYEQYF.

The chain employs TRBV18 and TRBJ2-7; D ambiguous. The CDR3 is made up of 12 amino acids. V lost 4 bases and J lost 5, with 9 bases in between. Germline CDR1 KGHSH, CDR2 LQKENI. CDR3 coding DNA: TGTGCCAGCTCACTTGACTCGGACGAGCAGTACTTC. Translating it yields CASSLDSDEQYF.

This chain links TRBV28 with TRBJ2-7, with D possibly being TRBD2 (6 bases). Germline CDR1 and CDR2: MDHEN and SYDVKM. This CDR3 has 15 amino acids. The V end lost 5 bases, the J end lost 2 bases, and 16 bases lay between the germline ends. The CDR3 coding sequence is TGTGCCAGCAGTCCCGCTGGGCGGGGACCCTACGAGCAGTACTTC. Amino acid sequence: CASSPAGRGPYEQYF.

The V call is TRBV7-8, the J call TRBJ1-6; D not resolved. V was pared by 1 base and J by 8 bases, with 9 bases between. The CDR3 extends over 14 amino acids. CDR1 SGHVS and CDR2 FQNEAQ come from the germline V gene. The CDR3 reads CASSLVGNDSPLHF. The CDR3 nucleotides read TGTGCCAGCAGCTTAGTAGGGAACGATTCACCCCTCCACTTT. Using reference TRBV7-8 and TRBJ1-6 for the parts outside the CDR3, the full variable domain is GAGVSQSPRYKVAKRGQDVALRCDPISGHVSLFWYQQALGQGPEFLTYFQNEAQLDKSGLPSDRFFAERPEGSVSTLKIQRTQQEDSAVYLCASSLVGNDSPLHFGNGTRLTVT.

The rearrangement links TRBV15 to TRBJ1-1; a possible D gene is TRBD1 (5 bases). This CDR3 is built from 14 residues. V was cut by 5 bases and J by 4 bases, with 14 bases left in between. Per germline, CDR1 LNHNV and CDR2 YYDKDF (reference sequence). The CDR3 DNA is TGTGCCACCAGCCTTGTTAAGGGGTCCACTGAAGCTTTCTTT. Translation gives CATSLVKGSTEAFF.

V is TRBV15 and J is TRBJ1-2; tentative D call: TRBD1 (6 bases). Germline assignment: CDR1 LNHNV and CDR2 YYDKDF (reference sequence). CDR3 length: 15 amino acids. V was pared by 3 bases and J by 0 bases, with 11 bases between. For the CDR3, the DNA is TGTGCCACCAGCAGCCGGACAGCGTCTAACTATGGCTACACCTTC. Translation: CATSSRTASNYGYTF.

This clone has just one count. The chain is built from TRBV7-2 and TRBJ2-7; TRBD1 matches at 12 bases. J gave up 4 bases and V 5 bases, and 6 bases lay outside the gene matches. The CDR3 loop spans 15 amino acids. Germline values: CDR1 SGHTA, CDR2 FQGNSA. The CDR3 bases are TGTGCCAGCAGCCCAGGGACAGGGGGCGTTTACGAGCAGTACTTC. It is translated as CASSPGTGGVYEQYF.

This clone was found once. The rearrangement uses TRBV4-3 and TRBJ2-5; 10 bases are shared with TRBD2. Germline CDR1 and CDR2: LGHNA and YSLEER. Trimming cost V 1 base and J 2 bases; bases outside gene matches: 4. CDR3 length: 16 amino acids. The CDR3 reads CASSQGPAGGQETQYF. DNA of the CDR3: TGCGCCAGCAGCCAAGGTCCAGCGGGGGGGCAAGAGACCCAGTACTTC.

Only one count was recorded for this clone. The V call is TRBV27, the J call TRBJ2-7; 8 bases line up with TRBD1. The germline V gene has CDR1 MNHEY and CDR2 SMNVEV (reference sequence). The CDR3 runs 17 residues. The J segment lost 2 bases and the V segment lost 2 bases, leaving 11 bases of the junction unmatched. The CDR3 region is CASSLIPTGVTTYEQYF. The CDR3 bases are TGTGCCAGCAGTTTAATCCCGACAGGGGTGACCACCTACGAGCAGTACTTC.

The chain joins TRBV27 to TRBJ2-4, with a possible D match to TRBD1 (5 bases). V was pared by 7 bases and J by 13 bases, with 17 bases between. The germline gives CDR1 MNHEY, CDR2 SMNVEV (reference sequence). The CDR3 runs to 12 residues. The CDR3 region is CASTGQGKEQYF. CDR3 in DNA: TGTGCCAGCACGGGCCAGGGCAAGGAACAGTACTTC.